This passage covers 9 T cell receptor beta chains from one sample sequenced in a study of blood T cell repertoires in COVID-19. TCRdb keeps only in-frame clones here, not all; method: immunoSEQ multiplex PCR. The sample comprises 250,000 to 300,000 clones, around 90% of which are singletons, and more than 0.95% rests with the top ten. The sample taken for sequencing was PBMCs or T cells enriched from blood (not recorded which). These receptors all stem from a woman in her twenties or thirties who had recovered from COVID-19.

V gene TRBV11-2 combines with J gene TRBJ2-6; perhaps TRBD1 as D (5 bases). CDR1 SGHAT and CDR2 FQNNGV come from the germline V gene. The V and J ends lost 1 base and 0 bases respectively, with 10 bases between them. The CDR3 length is 17 residues. The chain's CDR3 is CASSLARQSSGANVLTF. In nucleotides, the CDR3 is TGTGCCAGCAGCTTAGCCAGACAGAGCTCTGGGGCCAACGTCCTGACTTTC.

The rearrangement links TRBV19 to TRBJ1-2, with 9 bases identical to TRBD1. The CDR3 is made up of 14 amino acids. CDR1 and CDR2 (germline): LNHDA, SQIVND (reference sequence). V shed 7 bases, J shed 4 bases, and the junction held 7 bases outside the gene matches. CDR3 nucleotide sequence: TGTGCCAGTAAGGAGGGGGACAGGGCCTATGGCTACACCTTC. This encodes CASKEGDRAYGYTF.

The chain recombines TRBV10-3 with TRBJ1-1; maybe TRBD1 (6 bases). Germline loops: CDR1 ENHRY, CDR2 SYGVKD. The CDR3 runs to 14 residues. V was clipped by 6 bases and J by 0 bases, with 11 bases between them. The chain's CDR3 is CAIRGQNMNTEAFF. Written as DNA, the CDR3 is TGTGCCATCAGAGGACAGAACATGAACACTGAAGCTTTCTTT.

Written as DNA, the CDR3 is TGTGCCAGCAGTTACGATGGGACAGGGAATTCCTACGAGCAGTACTTC. Translating gives CASSYDGTGNSYEQYF. This sequence joins TRBV6-2 or TRBV6-3 and TRBJ2-7; 9 nucleotides align to TRBD1. V lost 2 bases and J lost 1; bases outside the gene matches: 6. Looked up from germline, CDR1 is MNHEY and CDR2 is SVGEGT. This CDR3 has 16 residues.

V gene TRBV29-1 combines with J gene TRBJ2-1, with 8 bases aligning to TRBD1. The V gene's germline CDR1 is SQVTM and CDR2 ANQGSEA. With V trimmed by 7 bases and J by 7 bases, 6 bases remained unmatched. The CDR3 extends over 12 amino acids. The chain's CDR3 is CSAGGNWNEQFF. The DNA of the CDR3 is TGCAGCGCAGGGGGCAACTGGAATGAGCAGTTCTTC.

This clone was seen a single time. The chain has TRBV3-1 (or the pseudogene TRBV3-2) and TRBJ1-2, with D perhaps matching TRBD1 (5 bases). Germline CDR1 reads LGHDT; CDR2 reads YNNKEL (reference sequence). V lost 5 bases to trimming and J lost 4 bases, with 17 bases between them. The CDR3 extends over 15 amino acids. Here the CDR3 DNA reads TGTGCCAGCAGCTTGCGACGGGGGGGGAGCTATGGCTACACCTTC. Translated: CASSLRRGGSYGYTF.

The rearrangement joins TRBV28 to TRBJ2-7, with TRBD1 matching over 9 bases. The V segment lost 6 bases and the J segment 4 bases; nucleotides outside the gene matches: 13. Germline values: CDR1 MDHEN, CDR2 SYDVKM. CDR3 size: 16 residues. In nucleotides, the CDR3 is TGTGCCAGCAGCCAACCTGGACAGGGGTTTTTTTACGAGCAGTACTTC. Encoded protein: CASSQPGQGFFYEQYF.

The chain is built from TRBV7-2 and TRBJ2-3; D is unresolved. This CDR3 contains 16 residues. CDR1 is SGHTA, CDR2 FQGNSA, per germline. The V end was cut by 3 bases, the J end by 1 base, with 14 bases between. The CDR3 spells CASSFAPVRGTDTQYF. In DNA, the CDR3 is TGTGCCAGCAGCTTCGCTCCAGTCCGGGGCACAGATACGCAGTATTTT.

The CDR3 region has the DNA TGTGCCACCAGTGACAACAGGTTAGGTACAGATACGCAGTATTTT. It translates to CATSDNRLGTDTQYF. The V and J genes are TRBV24-1 and TRBJ2-3, with D perhaps matching TRBD1 (5 bases). V shed 4 bases and J shed 3 bases, with 13 bases lying between them. This CDR3 is built from 15 residues. From germline, CDR1 is KGHDR and CDR2 SFDVKD.